This TCR beta chain was found in a study of cytomegalovirus exposure and HLA in healthy donors. This CDR3 is 14 amino acids long. Germline V gene lookup returns CDR1 SNHLY and CDR2 FYNNEI. The V and J ends lost 6 bases and 1 base respectively, with 12 bases between them. With respect to this clone: Its antigen remains unknown.

Whole-study results and caveats: Specificity for CMV antigens was confirmed in vitro for a few of the CMV-associated chains.

Assay used: immunoSEQ multiplex PCR; TCRdb lists only in-frame clones, some missing. Here the sample spans roughly 120,000 clones, roughly nine tenths being singletons. This TCR came from a man between 18 and 29 years old in good health and CMV-seropositive. The chain recombines TRBV2 with TRBJ1-1; possibly TRBD1 for D (5 bases). Material for sequencing was PBMCs. For the CDR3, the DNA is TGTGCCAGCAGGGAGGGACGGACGAACACTGAAGCTTTCTTT. Protein product: CASREGRTNTEAFF. The full variable domain, in which reference TRBV2 and TRBJ1-1 provide the parts outside the CDR3, is EPEVTQTPSHQVTQMGQEVILRCVPISNHLYFYWYRQILGQKVEFLVSFYNNEISEKSEIFDDQFSVERPDGSNFTLKIRSTKLEDSAMYFCASREGRTNTEAFFGQGTRLTVV.